This TCR beta chain was profiled in a study of shared clonotypes between healthy human individuals. The assay was immunoSEQ multiplex PCR, and TCRdb's table has in-frame clones only and misses some. This sample yields millions of clones, of which around 94% are seen a single time; around 0.14% belongs to the top ten. The sequence was collected from a man in his late teens or twenties in good health. Sequenced material: naive CD4+ T cells sorted from blood. Documented subset: CD45RA+ positively selected.

This CDR3 is CASSLIGKGPYEQYF. CDR3 bases: TGTGCCAGCAGCTTAATCGGGAAGGGTCCCTACGAGCAGTACTTC. V is TRBV5-6 and J is TRBJ2-7; possibly TRBD2 for D (5 bases). Trimming removed 2 bases at V and 2 bases at J, with 14 bases between. The CDR3 loop spans 15 amino acids. Germline V gene sequence: CDR1 SGHDT, CDR2 YYEEEE.